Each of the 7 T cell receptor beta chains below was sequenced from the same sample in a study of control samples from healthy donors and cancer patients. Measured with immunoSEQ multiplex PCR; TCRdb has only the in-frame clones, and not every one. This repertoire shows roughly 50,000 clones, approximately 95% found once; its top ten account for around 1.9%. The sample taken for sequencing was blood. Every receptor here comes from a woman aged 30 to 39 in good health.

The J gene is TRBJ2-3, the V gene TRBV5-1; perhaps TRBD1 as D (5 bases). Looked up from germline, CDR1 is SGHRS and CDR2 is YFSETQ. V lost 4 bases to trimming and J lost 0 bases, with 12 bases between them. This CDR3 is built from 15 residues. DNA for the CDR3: TGCGCCAGCAGCCTGCAGCAGGGAAGCACAGATACGCAGTATTTT. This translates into CASSLQQGSTDTQYF.

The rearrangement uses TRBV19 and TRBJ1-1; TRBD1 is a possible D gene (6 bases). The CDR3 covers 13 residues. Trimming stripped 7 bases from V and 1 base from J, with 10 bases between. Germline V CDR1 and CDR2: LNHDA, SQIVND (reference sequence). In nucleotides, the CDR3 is TGTGCCAGTAAGGACAGCCCGAACACTGAAGCTTTCTTT. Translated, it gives CASKDSPNTEAFF.

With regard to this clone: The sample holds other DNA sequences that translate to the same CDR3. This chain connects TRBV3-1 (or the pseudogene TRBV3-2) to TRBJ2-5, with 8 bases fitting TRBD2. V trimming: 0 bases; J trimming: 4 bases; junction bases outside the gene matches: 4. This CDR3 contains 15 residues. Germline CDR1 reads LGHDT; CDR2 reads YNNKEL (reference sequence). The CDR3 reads CASSQDGLAGETQYF. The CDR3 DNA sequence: TGTGCCAGCAGCCAAGATGGGCTAGCGGGAGAGACCCAGTACTTC.

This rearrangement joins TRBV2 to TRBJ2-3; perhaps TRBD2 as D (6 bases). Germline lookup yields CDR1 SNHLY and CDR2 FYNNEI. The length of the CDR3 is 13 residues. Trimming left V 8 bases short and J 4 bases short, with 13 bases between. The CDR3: CASVASAADTQYF. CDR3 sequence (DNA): TGTGCCAGCGTGGCTAGCGCTGCAGATACGCAGTATTTT.

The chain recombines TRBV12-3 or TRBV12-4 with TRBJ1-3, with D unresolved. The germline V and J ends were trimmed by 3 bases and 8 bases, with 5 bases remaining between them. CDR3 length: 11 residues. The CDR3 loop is CASSFGDTIYF. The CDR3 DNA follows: TGTGCCAGCAGTTTTGGGGACACCATATATTTT.

CDR3 sequence (DNA): TGTGCCAGCAGCTTGGGCCCCGGGACAGCTACCTACGAGCAGTACTTC. Residues: CASSLGPGTATYEQYF. The V call is TRBV5-5, the J call TRBJ2-7, with 7 nucleotides matching TRBD1. The junction had 8 bases not matched to a gene; V was cut back by 0 bases and J by 2 bases. Germline assignment: CDR1 SGHKS and CDR2 YYEKEE (reference sequence). The CDR3 consists of 16 residues.

The CDR3 sequence: CASIEVGLMNTEAFF. The CDR3, as DNA: TGTGCCAGCATAGAGGTGGGCCTCATGAACACTGAAGCTTTCTTT. J is TRBJ1-1 and V is TRBV2, with unresolved D. Germline CDR1 is SNHLY and CDR2 is FYNNEI. V lost 7 bases to trimming and J lost 0 bases, with 15 bases between them. The CDR3 is 15 amino acids.